This T cell receptor (beta chain) was recovered during a study of CD8 T cells in ankylosing spondylitis. TCR beta libraries were made by quantitative 5'-RACE with molecular barcodes. TCRdb reprocessed the 5' RACE reads via MiXCR and lists one record per CDR3 protein. The sample lists 80,000 to 100,000 distinct CDR3 sequences, about 7.7% occurring once. This clonotype was recorded at least ten times. Its target is unknown. Germline V gene lookup returns CDR1 SNHLY and CDR2 FYNNEI. CDR3 length equals 13 residues. V was pared by 7 bases and J by 2 bases, with 9 bases between. Study-level points and caveats: Matched synovial fluid from ankylosing spondylitis patients was reported to be enriched for disease-linked clones. CD8+ disease-linked clones were present at relatively low frequencies in blood.

This clonotype was sampled from a male donor with ankylosing spondylitis or in good health (not recorded which). Specimen: blood, either unsorted or a sorted T cell fraction (not recorded which). J is TRBJ1-3 and V is TRBV2; no reliable D call. CDR3 bases: TGTGCCAGCATCGGGAGCGCTGGAAACACCATATATTTT. This gives the protein CASIGSAGNTIYF.